Below are 10 T cell receptor beta chains sequenced from a single sample in a study of OX40 agonist ivuxolimab in advanced cancers. Repertoires were generated with immunoSEQ multiplex PCR, while TCRdb's copy carries only in-frame clones and drops some. The sample lists around 35,000 clones, around 81% occurring once. Sequencing used CD4+ or CD8+ T cells sorted from blood, obtained in a trial of the OX40 agonist ivuxolimab. The receptors originated from an adult with an advanced solid tumor such as melanoma, head and neck, liver or kidney cancer.

The chain combines TRBV14 with TRBJ2-1; either TRBD1 or TRBD2 may supply D (5 bases each). Germline CDR1 reads SGHDN; CDR2 reads FVKESK. Trimming pared 4 bases from V and 9 bases from J, leaving 13 bases between. The CDR3 runs to 13 residues. This CDR3 reads CASSLANGGEQFF. The CDR3 coding sequence is TGTGCCAGCAGCCTTGCAAATGGGGGTGAGCAGTTCTTC.

This rearrangement joins TRBV11-2 to TRBJ2-7; tentative D call: TRBD1 (5 bases). The germline CDR1 and CDR2 sequences are SGHAT and FQNNGV. CDR3 size: 14 residues. The germline V and J ends were trimmed by 1 base and 6 bases, with 13 bases remaining between them. CDR3 nucleotides: TGTGCCAGCAGCTTAGTTGGGGCGTCGGGCGAGCAGTACTTC. Translation gives CASSLVGASGEQYF.

The rearrangement joins TRBV7-9 to TRBJ2-3, with 7 nucleotides matching TRBD2. This CDR3 spans 13 amino acids. Germline CDR1 reads SEHNR; CDR2 reads FQNEAQ (reference sequence). V gave up 5 bases and J gave up 6 bases; unmatched junction bases: 5. In DNA, the CDR3 is TGTGCCAGCAGCCGCGGGAGCTCGGATACGCAGTATTTT. It is translated as CASSRGSSDTQYF.

The chain links TRBV28 to TRBJ2-7; D might be TRBD1 or TRBD2, each matching 6 bases. V was pared by 5 bases and J by 1 base, with 12 bases between. Germline V gene sequence: CDR1 MDHEN, CDR2 SYDVKM. The length of the CDR3 is 14 residues. The CDR3 loop is CASSRGAKSYEQYF. The CDR3 DNA follows: TGTGCCAGCAGTAGGGGGGCCAAGTCCTACGAGCAGTACTTC.

The V gene is TRBV7-2, the J gene TRBJ2-1; D remains unclear. Trimming left V 2 bases short and J 4 bases short, with 9 bases between. The length of the CDR3 is 14 residues. CDR1 is SGHTA and CDR2 is FQGNSA in the germline V gene. This CDR3 is CASSLPPLYNEQFF. The CDR3 DNA is TGTGCCAGCAGCTTACCGCCCCTATACAATGAGCAGTTCTTC.

The chain recombines TRBV6-4 with TRBJ2-2; TRBD2 matches 7 bases. J was trimmed by 6 bases and V by 4 bases; bases with no gene match: 8. The CDR3 has 15 residues. CDR1 is MRHNA, CDR2 SNTAGT, per germline. CDR3 amino acids: CASSAQSGAPGELFF. The CDR3 DNA follows: TGTGCCAGCAGTGCTCAAAGCGGGGCCCCCGGGGAGCTGTTTTTT.

This clone showed up just once. This chain joins TRBV9 and TRBJ2-5; the match to TRBD1 covers 7 bases. This CDR3 spans 15 amino acids. Per the germline V gene, CDR1 is SGDLS and CDR2 is YYNGEE. V was clipped by 4 bases and J by 4 bases; unmatched bases: 10. The CDR3 nucleotides read TGTGCCAGCAGCCCGCCGGGACAGTCGCTAGAGACCCAGTACTTC. Residues: CASSPPGQSLETQYF.

The chain combines TRBV6-6 with TRBJ1-2, with D tentatively TRBD1 (5 bases). The CDR3 length is 13 residues. The V gene's germline CDR1 is MNHNY and CDR2 SVGAGI (reference sequence). Trimming stripped 6 bases from V and 7 bases from J, with 15 bases between. CDR3 coding DNA: TGTGCCAGCAGAACGTCCGGGACTATTGGCTACACCTTC. Translating gives CASRTSGTIGYTF.

The rearrangement joins TRBV6-5 to TRBJ1-1; the D is unclear. V was shortened by 6 bases and J by 6 bases, with 11 bases between the two germline ends. The CDR3 contains 12 residues. Germline lookup yields CDR1 MNHEY and CDR2 SVGAGI. The CDR3 DNA follows: TGTGCCAGCAGCTCGAGGGTGGCTGAAGCTTTCTTT. This gives the protein CASSSRVAEAFF.

This clone has only one observation. V gene TRBV7-2 combines with J gene TRBJ2-3; 13 bases align to TRBD2. There are 14 residues in the CDR3. The trim removed 6 bases at V and 6 bases at J, leaving 3 bases unmatched. Germline V gene data show CDR1 as SGHTA and CDR2 as FQGNSA. The CDR3 reads CASRRTSGSDTQYF. DNA for the CDR3: TGTGCCAGCAGACGGACTAGCGGGAGTGATACGCAGTATTTT.